This T cell receptor beta chain was sequenced during a study of blood T cell repertoires in COVID-19. Methods used by the authors: Amplifying reference gene primers gave estimates of nucleated cell counts. The method was immunoSEQ multiplex PCR; TCRdb's version includes in-frame clones alone and lacks a portion of them. Clonal size and the V and J genes are those of that table, whereas D and trimming came from the DNA. The table has around 230,000 clones, about 79% seen once. The sequence was obtained from a man between 40 and 49 years old who had recovered from COVID-19. Input material: peripheral blood.

The CDR3 is CASSFRLAGGRTDTQYF. In DNA, the CDR3 is TGTGCCAGCAGCTTCAGACTAGCGGGGGGACGCACAGATACGCAGTATTTT. This chain connects TRBV5-4 to TRBJ2-3; 13 bases line up with TRBD2. Germline trimming cut 2 bases from V and 1 base from J; bases unmatched to any gene: 4. CDR3 length: 17 residues. Germline-derived CDR1 and CDR2 are SGHNT and YYREEE (reference sequence).